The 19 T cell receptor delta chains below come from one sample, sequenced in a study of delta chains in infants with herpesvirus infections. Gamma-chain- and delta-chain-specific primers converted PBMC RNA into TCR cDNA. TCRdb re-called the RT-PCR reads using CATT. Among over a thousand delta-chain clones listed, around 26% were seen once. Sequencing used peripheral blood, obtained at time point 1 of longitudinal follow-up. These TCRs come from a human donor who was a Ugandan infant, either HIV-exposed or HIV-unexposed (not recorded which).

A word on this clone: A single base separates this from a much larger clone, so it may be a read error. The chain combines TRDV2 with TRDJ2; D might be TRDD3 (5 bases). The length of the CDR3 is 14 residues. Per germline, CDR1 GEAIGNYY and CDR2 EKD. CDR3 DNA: TGTGCCTGTGCCACCGGTGGGGAGGCCGCACAACTCTTCTTT. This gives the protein CACATGGEAAQLFF.

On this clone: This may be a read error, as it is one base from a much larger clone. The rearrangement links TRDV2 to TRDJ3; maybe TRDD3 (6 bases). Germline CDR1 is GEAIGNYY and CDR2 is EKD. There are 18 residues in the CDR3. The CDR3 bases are TGTGCCTGTGACACGGCGGGGGGGAGCTCCTGGGACACCCGACGGATGTTTTTC. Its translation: CACDTAGGSSWDTRRMFF.

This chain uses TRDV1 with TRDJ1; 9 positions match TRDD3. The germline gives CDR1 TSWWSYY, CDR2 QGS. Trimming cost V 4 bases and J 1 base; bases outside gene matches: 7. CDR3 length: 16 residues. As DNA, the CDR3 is TGTGCTCTTGGGGGGAGGTGGGGGATAATCACCGATAAACTCATCTTT. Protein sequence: CALGGRWGIITDKLIF.

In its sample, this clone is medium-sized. CDR3 amino acids: CALGEPGPGSSKLIF. The CDR3 DNA reads as TGTGCTCTTGGGGAACCCGGGCCGGGGTCAAGTAAACTCATCTTT. The chain links TRDV1 to TRDJ1; no clear D gene. V gave up 1 base and J gave up 7 bases, with 16 bases separating them. Per germline, CDR1 TSWWSYY and CDR2 QGS. The length of the CDR3 is 15 residues.

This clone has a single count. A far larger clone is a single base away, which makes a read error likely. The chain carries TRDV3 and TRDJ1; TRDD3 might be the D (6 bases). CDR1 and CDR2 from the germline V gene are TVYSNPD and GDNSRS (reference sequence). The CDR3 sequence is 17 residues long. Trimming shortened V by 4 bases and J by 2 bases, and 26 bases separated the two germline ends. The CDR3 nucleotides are TGTGCCTCCCGCCTTCACTACTGGGTGATTAAGACCGATAAACTCATCTTT. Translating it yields CASRLHYWVIKTDKLIF.

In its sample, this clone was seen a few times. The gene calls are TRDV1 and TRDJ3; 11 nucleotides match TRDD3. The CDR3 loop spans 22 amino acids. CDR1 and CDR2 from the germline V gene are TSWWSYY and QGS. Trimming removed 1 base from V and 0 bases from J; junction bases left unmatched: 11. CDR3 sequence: CALGEPLPVLGDSSWDTRQMFF. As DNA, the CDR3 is TGTGCTCTTGGGGAACCCCTTCCCGTACTGGGGGATAGCTCCTGGGACACCCGACAGATGTTTTTC.

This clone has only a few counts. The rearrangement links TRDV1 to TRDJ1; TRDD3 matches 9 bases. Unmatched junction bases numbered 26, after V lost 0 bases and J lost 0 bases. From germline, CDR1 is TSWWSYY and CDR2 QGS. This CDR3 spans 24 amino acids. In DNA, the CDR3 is TGTGCTCTTGGGGAACTCCCCCCCCTATACCAACCCCTACTGGGGGACCCGTACACCGATAAACTCATCTTT. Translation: CALGELPPLYQPLLGDPYTDKLIF.

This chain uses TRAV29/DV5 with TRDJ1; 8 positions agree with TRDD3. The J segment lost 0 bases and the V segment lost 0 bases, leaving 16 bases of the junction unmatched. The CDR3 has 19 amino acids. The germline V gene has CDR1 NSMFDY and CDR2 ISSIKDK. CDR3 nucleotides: TGTGCAGCAAGCGCGGGGGCTGGGTACGGACTGGGGGACACCGATAAACTCATCTTT. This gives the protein CAASAGAGYGLGDTDKLIF.

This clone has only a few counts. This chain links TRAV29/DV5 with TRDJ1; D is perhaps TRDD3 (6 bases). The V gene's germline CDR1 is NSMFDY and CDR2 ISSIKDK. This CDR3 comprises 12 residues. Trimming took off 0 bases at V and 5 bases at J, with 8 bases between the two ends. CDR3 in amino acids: CAASGLGDKLIF. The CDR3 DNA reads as TGTGCAGCAAGCGGGCTGGGGGATAAACTCATCTTT.

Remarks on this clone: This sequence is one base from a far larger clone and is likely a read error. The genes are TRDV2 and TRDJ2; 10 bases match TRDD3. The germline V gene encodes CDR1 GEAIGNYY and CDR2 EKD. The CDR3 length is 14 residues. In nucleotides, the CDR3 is TGTGCCCGTGACATACTGGGGGATACAGCACAACTCTTCTTT. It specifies CARDILGDTAQLFF.

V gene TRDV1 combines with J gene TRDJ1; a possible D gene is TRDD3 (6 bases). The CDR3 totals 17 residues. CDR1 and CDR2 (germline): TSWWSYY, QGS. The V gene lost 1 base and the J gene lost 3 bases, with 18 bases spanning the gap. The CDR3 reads CALGERWDWVVADKLIF. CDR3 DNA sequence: TGTGCTCTTGGGGAACGGTGGGACTGGGTCGTCGCCGATAAACTCATCTTT.

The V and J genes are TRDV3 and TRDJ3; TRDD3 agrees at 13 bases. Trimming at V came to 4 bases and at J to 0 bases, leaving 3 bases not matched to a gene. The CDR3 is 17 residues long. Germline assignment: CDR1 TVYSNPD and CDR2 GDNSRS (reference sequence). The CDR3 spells CASTGGYASWDTRQMFF. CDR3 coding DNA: TGTGCCTCTACTGGGGGATACGCCTCCTGGGACACCCGACAGATGTTTTTC.

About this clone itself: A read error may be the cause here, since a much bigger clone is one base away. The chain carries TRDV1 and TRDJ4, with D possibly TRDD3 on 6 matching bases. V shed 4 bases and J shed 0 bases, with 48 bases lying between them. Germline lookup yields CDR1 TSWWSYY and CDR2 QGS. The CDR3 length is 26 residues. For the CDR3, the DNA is TGTGCTCTTGGGGCCCCTGAGATTTTCTGCGGACGAGGTTGGTGGGGGCTTGCTCCCCCGGCCAGACCCCTGATCTTT. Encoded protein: CALGAPEIFCGRGWWGLAPPARPLIF.

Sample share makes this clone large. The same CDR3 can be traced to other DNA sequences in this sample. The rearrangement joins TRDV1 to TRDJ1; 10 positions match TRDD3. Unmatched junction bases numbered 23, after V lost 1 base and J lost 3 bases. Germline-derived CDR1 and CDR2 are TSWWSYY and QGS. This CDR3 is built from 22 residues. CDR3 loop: CALGEHQPSYFFRTGGSDKLIF. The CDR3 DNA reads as TGTGCTCTTGGGGAACACCAACCTTCCTATTTTTTCCGTACTGGGGGATCCGATAAACTCATCTTT.

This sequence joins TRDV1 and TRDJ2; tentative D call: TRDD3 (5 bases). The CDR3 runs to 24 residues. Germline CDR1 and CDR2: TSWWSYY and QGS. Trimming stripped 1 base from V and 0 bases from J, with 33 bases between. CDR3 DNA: TGTGCTCTTGGGGAACCCGGCCCCCCAAGAGATTGGGGTTACCCATTAGCTTTGACAGCACAACTCTTCTTT. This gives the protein CALGEPGPPRDWGYPLALTAQLFF.

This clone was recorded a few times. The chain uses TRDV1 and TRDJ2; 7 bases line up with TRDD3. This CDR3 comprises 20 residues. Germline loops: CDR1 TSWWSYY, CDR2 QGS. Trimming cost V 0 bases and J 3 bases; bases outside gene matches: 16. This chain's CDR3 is CALGELIRLKPGGMTAQLFF. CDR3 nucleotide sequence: TGTGCTCTTGGGGAACTAATAAGGCTCAAACCTGGGGGTATGACAGCACAACTCTTCTTT.

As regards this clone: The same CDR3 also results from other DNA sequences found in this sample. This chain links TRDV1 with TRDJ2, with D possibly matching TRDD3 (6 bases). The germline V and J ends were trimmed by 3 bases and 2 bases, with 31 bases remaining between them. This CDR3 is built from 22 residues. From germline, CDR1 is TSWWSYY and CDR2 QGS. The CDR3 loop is CALGDLGLPRWGSRFLTAQLFF. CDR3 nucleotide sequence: TGTGCTCTTGGGGACCTTGGCCTCCCCCGATGGGGGTCTAGATTCTTGACAGCACAACTCTTCTTT.

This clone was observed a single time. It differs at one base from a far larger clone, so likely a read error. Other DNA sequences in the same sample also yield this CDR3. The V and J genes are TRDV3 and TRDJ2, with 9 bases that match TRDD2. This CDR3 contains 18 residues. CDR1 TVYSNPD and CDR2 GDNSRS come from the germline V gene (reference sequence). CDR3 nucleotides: TGTGCCTTTCCTTCCTACGATACCCACCCCGCTTTAACAGCACAACTCTTCTTT. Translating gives CAFPSYDTHPALTAQLFF.

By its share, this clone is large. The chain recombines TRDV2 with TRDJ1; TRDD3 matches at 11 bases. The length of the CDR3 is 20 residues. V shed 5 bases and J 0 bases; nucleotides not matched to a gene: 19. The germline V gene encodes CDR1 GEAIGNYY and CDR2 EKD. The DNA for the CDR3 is TGTGCCTGTGGCCTCCTACGGGTGGCTGATGGGGGATACGACACCGATAAACTCATCTTT. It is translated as CACGLLRVADGGYDTDKLIF.